This T cell receptor beta chain was profiled in a study of persistence of HIV-infected CD4 T cells. General study points: Compared with CD3/CD28-stimulated cells, CMV- and Gag-responding cells showed lower TCRbeta richness.

The stimulus was lysate of CMV-infected fibroblasts, approximately 9.6 ug/mL. Responding CD4+ T cells were sorted by upregulation of both CD40 ligand and CD69. Germline values: CDR1 MNHNY, CDR2 SVGAGI (reference sequence). The CDR3 spans 14 residues. V dropped 5 bases and J dropped 5; count of bases not matched to a gene: 7. A remark on this clone: Its antigen is as yet unknown.

The libraries were made with immunoSEQ version 4 in survey mode. Profiling relied on immunoSEQ multiplex PCR, and the TCRdb table lists in-frame clones only, not all of them. The sample has 15,000 to 25,000 clones, about 84% seen once. The source was CD4+ T cells sorted from PBMCs after roughly 18-hour stimulation, collected from a patient who received antiretroviral therapy. The clonotype comes from an adult man with HIV who was CMV-seropositive. The chain combines TRBV6-6 with TRBJ1-1, with 8 nucleotides matching TRBD1. CDR3 nucleotide sequence: TGTGCCAGCAGTGCCGGACAGGGAAGAACTGAAGCTTTCTTT. Encoded protein: CASSAGQGRTEAFF.